This T cell receptor beta chain comes out of a study of shared clonotypes between healthy human individuals. Study at large: Per-donor plates numbered three CD4 naive, three CD4 memory, two CD8 naive and one CD8 memory.

Comments on this clone: Antigen unknown.

Trimming removed 6 bases from V and 3 bases from J; junction bases left unmatched: 6. This CDR3 is 14 amino acids long. CDR1 and CDR2 (germline): SGHVS, FQNEAQ. Study conclusions and caveats: The study found lower generation probabilities in non-shared clonotypes than in those shared by all four donors.

Authors' analysis steps: Filtering of immunoSEQ junctional sequences could not match full-length read filtering. Clones were sequenced by immunoSEQ multiplex PCR, and TCRdb holds only the in-frame ones, with some missing. V, J and clone size are those of that table, while D and trimming were read from the DNA. The sample holds about 2.4 million clones; approximately 93% are singletons and the top ten take more than 0.35%. The TCR comes from a man aged 18-30 years in good health. Some clones in this sample may be carry-over from other donors' samples. The sequenced sample consisted of naive CD4+ T cells from PBMCs. Subset meaning: CD45RA+ positively selected. This sequence joins TRBV7-8 and TRBJ2-7; 9 positions agree with TRBD1. This CDR3 reads CASSPTGGVYEQYF. In DNA form, the CDR3 reads TGTGCCAGCAGTCCCACAGGGGGCGTCTACGAGCAGTACTTC.